The TCR beta chain under discussion was sequenced for a study of cytomegalovirus exposure and HLA in healthy donors. V shed 5 bases and J 8 bases; nucleotides not matched to a gene: 18. From germline, CDR1 is MNHEY and CDR2 SMNVEV (reference sequence). The CDR3 length is 17 residues. As to this clone: The antigen is not known.

PCR was performed using 60 Vbeta and 13 Jbeta primers. Sequenced by immunoSEQ multiplex PCR; TCRdb stores in-frame clones only, minus some. This sample carries about 120,000 clones, more than 75% of them seen once, and the ten largest clones take about 1.8%. The study's findings and limits: A later analysis found most CMV-associated TCR beta chains apparently HLA-restricted.

This rearrangement joins TRBV27 to TRBJ1-2; TRBD1 matches at 9 bases. Sequenced material: PBMCs. This clonotype was sampled from a young man in good health and CMV-seronegative. The CDR3 here is CASSPTAIPGQGYGYTF. CDR3 DNA sequence: TGTGCCAGCAGTCCCACTGCTATCCCGGGACAGGGCTACGGCTACACCTTC.